Shown below are 10 T cell receptor beta chains from a single sample sequenced in a study of T cell repertoires in cytomegalovirus infection. TCRdb ran MiXCR on the reads and lists one entry per CDR3 protein. Of roughly 190,000 distinct CDR3 sequences listed, 8.5% to 10% are singletons. The sequencing sample was made of PBMCs. The receptors stem from a human donor in good health (CMV status not recorded). Some clones in this sample may be carry-over from other donors' samples.

This clonotype was counted ten times or more. The chain uses TRBV6-2 or TRBV6-3 and TRBJ2-1; unclear D gene. The V and J ends lost 2 bases and 7 bases respectively, with 15 bases between them. This CDR3 contains 15 residues. Germline CDR1 MNHEY, CDR2 SVGEGT. CDR3 coding DNA: TGTGCCAGCAGTTACCTAGACTCTCCCGGAAATGAGCAGTTCTTC. Amino acids: CASSYLDSPGNEQFF.

In its sample, this clonotype was seen many times. This chain uses TRBV7-2 with TRBJ2-5; D assignment may be TRBD1 or TRBD2 (5 bases each). The CDR3 loop spans 14 amino acids. Trimming took 5 bases from V and 3 from J, leaving 13 bases between them. Germline assignment: CDR1 SGHTA and CDR2 FQGNSA. This CDR3 reads CASSPLGREETQYF. In DNA form, the CDR3 reads TGTGCCAGCAGCCCCCTGGGGCGGGAAGAGACCCAGTACTTC.

This clonotype showed up many times. This chain links TRBV7-2 with TRBJ2-1; 9 bases fit TRBD2. V lost 1 base and J lost 7; bases outside the gene matches: 8. CDR3 length: 16 residues. Per the germline V gene, CDR1 is SGHTA and CDR2 is FQGNSA. In DNA form, the CDR3 reads TGTGCCAGCAGCTTAGGACTAGCGGCCAAAGCGAATGAGCAGTTCTTC. Translation gives CASSLGLAAKANEQFF.

At least ten counts were recorded for this clonotype. The chain combines TRBV7-8 with TRBJ1-3; 8 bases are a match to TRBD1. V lost 5 bases to trimming and J lost 0 bases; unmatched junction nucleotides: 9. Looked up from germline, CDR1 is SGHVS and CDR2 is FQNEAQ. The CDR3 covers 17 residues. The CDR3 reads CASSHRQGPISGNTIYF. As DNA, the CDR3 is TGTGCCAGCAGCCATCGACAGGGGCCCATCTCTGGAAACACCATATATTTT. Based on the CDR3 plus reference TRBV7-8 and TRBJ1-3, the full variable domain is GAGVSQSPRYKVAKRGQDVALRCDPISGHVSLFWYQQALGQGPEFLTYFQNEAQLDKSGLPSDRFFAERPEGSVSTLKIQRTQQEDSAVYLCASSHRQGPISGNTIYFGEGSWLTVV.

This clonotype was observed at least ten times. The chain is built from TRBV7-8 and TRBJ2-6; 7 nucleotides line up with TRBD2. This CDR3 region has 19 residues. The trim removed 5 bases at V and 0 bases at J, leaving 13 bases unmatched. Germline CDR1 and CDR2: SGHVS and FQNEAQ. CDR3 sequence reads: CASSPAGTIAHSGANVLTF. CDR3 bases: TGTGCCAGCAGCCCAGCCGGGACTATAGCCCACTCTGGGGCCAACGTCCTGACTTTC.

This clonotype was seen many times. This chain links TRBV6-2 or TRBV6-3 with TRBJ1-6; D unresolved. V lost 2 bases, J lost 12 bases, and 26 bases lay in between. The CDR3 contains 18 residues. CDR1 and CDR2 from the germline V gene are MNHEY and SVGEGT. CDR3 nucleotide sequence: TGTGCCAGCAGTTACCTTAAGCCGACGGACGGAACAAAAGGACCCCTCCACTTT. Translated: CASSYLKPTDGTKGPLHF.

The chain carries TRBV7-9 and TRBJ1-5; TRBD1 matches at 10 bases. CDR3 length: 15 residues. Germline lookup yields CDR1 SEHNR and CDR2 FQNEAQ (reference sequence). Unmatched junction bases numbered 6, after V lost 1 base and J lost 9 bases. The CDR3 DNA reads as TGTGCCAGCAGCTTAGGGGGACAGGGGCAGGGGCCCCAGCATTTT. Translated, it gives CASSLGGQGQGPQHF.

The V and J genes are TRBV4-1 and TRBJ1-3; 7 nucleotides match TRBD1. CDR1 MGHRA and CDR2 YSYEKL come from the germline V gene. Trimming at V came to 0 bases and at J to 4 bases, leaving 15 bases not matched to a gene. This CDR3 is 19 amino acids long. CDR3 nucleotides: TGCGCCAGCAGCCAAGATATCCCTTATGCGGAGGGGGCAGGAAACACCATATATTTT. Its protein product is CASSQDIPYAEGAGNTIYF.

This clonotype was observed at least ten times. The gene calls are TRBV7-9 and TRBJ2-3; D is perhaps TRBD1 (6 bases). This CDR3 has 14 residues. CDR1 SEHNR and CDR2 FQNEAQ come from the germline V gene (reference sequence). Trimming cost V 3 bases and J 2 bases, with 9 bases left between them. The CDR3 sequence: CASSFDRSTDTQYF. For the CDR3, the DNA is TGTGCCAGCAGCTTTGACAGGTCCACAGATACGCAGTATTTT.

The genes are TRBV19 and TRBJ1-5, with a possible D match to TRBD1 (6 bases). V lost 7 bases to trimming and J lost 3 bases, with 10 bases between them. The germline V gene has CDR1 LNHDA and CDR2 SQIVND (reference sequence). CDR3 length: 13 residues. The CDR3 here is CASKGVDNQPQHF. The CDR3 DNA sequence: TGTGCCAGTAAGGGGGTTGACAATCAGCCCCAGCATTTT. Based on the CDR3 plus reference TRBV19 and TRBJ1-5, the full variable domain is DGGITQSPKYLFRKEGQNVTLSCEQNLNHDAMYWYRQDPGQGLRLIYYSQIVNDFQKGDIAEGYSVSREKKESFPLTVTSAQKNPTAFYLCASKGVDNQPQHFGDGTRLSIL.